Listed below are T cell receptor beta chains from one sample, sequenced in a study of spatial heterogeneity in lung cancer. TCRdb reprocessed the 5' RACE reads with MiXCR, giving one entry per CDR3 protein. In the table there are over 75,000 distinct CDR3 sequences, around 21% of which are singletons. The specimen comprised PBMCs, sampled at surgery. The receptors shown here come from a male donor with early-stage non-small cell lung cancer. Each CDR3 is given with its conserved first and last residue. The order of the fields is D gene, clone size, CDR3 length, J gene, V gene, CDR3 DNA, CDR3 protein. A D gene is named only where the DNA matches it firmly. Clone size is given for some rows only: seen once, a few or many times, or a class if the clone is expanded.

TRBD2 few 15 TRBJ2-1 TRBV7-9 TGTGCCAGCAGCTTGGGACTAGCGGGCCCCAATGAGCAGTTCTTC CASSLGLAGPNEQFF
- - 14 TRBJ1-1 TRBV7-9 TGTGCCAGCAGCAGGAGGGACATGAACACTGAAGCTTTCTTT CASSRRDMNTEAFF
- - 14 TRBJ1-1 TRBV11-2 TGTGCCAGCAGCTCCAGGTTAATGAACACTGAAGCTTTCTTT CASSSRLMNTEAFF
TRBD2 many 17 TRBJ2-7 TRBV7-9 TGTGCCAGCAGCTCTCTCGTCAAGGGCGGGAGCAGCTACGAGCAGTACTTC CASSSLVKGGSSYEQYF
TRBD2 - 18 TRBJ2-5 TRBV6-5 TGTGCCAGCAGTTACTCCGGGGCAAGGACTAGCGGGATTGAGACCCAGTACTTC CASSYSGARTSGIETQYF
TRBD1 few 19 TRBJ1-6 TRBV7-6 TGTGCCAGCAGCTTAGATATAGACCCCTGGGGGACAGGGAATTCACCCCTCCACTTT CASSLDIDPWGTGNSPLHF
TRBD2 many 15 TRBJ2-1 TRBV5-6 TGTGCCAGCAGCCAGCTAGCGGGAGGGTACAATGAGCAGTTCTTC CASSQLAGGYNEQFF
- - 14 TRBJ2-5 TRBV27 TGTGCCACCCGTTTCTCAGCCACCTCAGAGACCCAGTACTTC CATRFSATSETQYF
- - 15 TRBJ1-1 TRBV12-3/TRBV12-4 TGTGCCAGCAGGTCAGTCCTGGGTAGGGGATCTGAAGCTTTCTTT CASRSVLGRGSEAFF
- many 12 TRBJ1-2 TRBV6-2/TRBV6-3 TGTGCCAGCAGTTACGAAAGCTATGGCTACACCTTC CASSYESYGYTF
TRBD1 many 13 TRBJ1-4 TRBV5-1 TGCGCCAGCAGCCGAGGACAGGGGATCGAACTGTTTTTT CASSRGQGIELFF
- - 12 TRBJ1-1 TRBV12-5 TGTGCTAGTGGTTTGTTCAACACTGAAGCTTTCTTT CASGLFNTEAFF
- medium-sized 12 TRBJ2-7 TRBV29-1 TGCAGCGTCGGGCCTGAGACCTACGAGCAGTACTTC CSVGPETYEQYF
- - 14 TRBJ2-5 TRBV5-1 TGCGCCAGCAGCTTGGGGTGGACAGAAGAGACCCAGTACTTC CASSLGWTEETQYF
- few 11 TRBJ2-5 TRBV24-1 TGTGCCACCTCCAGAGAAGAGACCCAGTACTTC CATSREETQYF
- - 15 TRBJ1-2 TRBV4-1 TGCGCCAGCAGCCAAGGACCGGGAGGATCCTATGGCTACACCTTC CASSQGPGGSYGYTF
- few 13 TRBJ1-5 TRBV6-5 TGTGCCAGCAGTACCGGACGGAGACAGCCCCAGCATTTT CASSTGRRQPQHF
- few 13 TRBJ1-2 TRBV10-3 TGTGCCATCAGTGACGACCAGGGGTACGGCTACACCTTC CAISDDQGYGYTF
- few 14 TRBJ1-1 TRBV7-6 TGTGCCAGCAGCTTAGTCCAGGGGAACACTGAAGCTTTCTTT CASSLVQGNTEAFF
- few 14 TRBJ1-1 TRBV10-3 TGTGCCATCAGTAGGATTCAGGGATCGGCTGAAGCTTTCTTT CAISRIQGSAEAFF
- many 16 TRBJ2-1 TRBV9 TGTGCCAGCAGCGTAGCCACGGGATTCAACGGCAATGAGCAGTTCTTC CASSVATGFNGNEQFF
- many 15 TRBJ2-3 TRBV20-1 TGCAGTGCCCGGGGGGCCCGGGGGCTCACAGATACGCAGTATTTT CSARGARGLTDTQYF
- many 11 TRBJ1-2 TRBV2 TGTGCCAGCAGTCCTGTCTATGGCTACACCTTC CASSPVYGYTF
- - 13 TRBJ2-1 TRBV2 TGTGCCAGCAGTGTACAGGCCTTCGGTGAGCAGTTCTTC CASSVQAFGEQFF